One T cell receptor (delta chain) is described in this entry. TCRdb re-called the reads via CATT. The table shows approximately 11,000 delta-chain clones, with about 3.6% occurring only once. This entry is derived from a study of gamma-delta chains in newborns, infants, children. Study summary: Microbial exposure reportedly drives polyclonal innate γδ T cell expansion after birth.

This CDR3 spans 15 amino acids. Deletions cut 0 bases from V and 1 base from J, with 9 bases between. Germline V gives CDR1 TSWWSYY, CDR2 QGS. This TCR derives from a child who was a newborn, infant or young child, either healthy, febrile or measles-vaccinated (not recorded which). Material for sequencing was blood. The V gene is TRDV1, the J gene TRDJ1; possibly TRDD3 for D (6 bases). Here the CDR3 reads CALGELGGPTDKLIF. DNA for the CDR3: TGTGCTCTTGGGGAACTCGGGGGACCCACCGATAAACTCATCTTT.